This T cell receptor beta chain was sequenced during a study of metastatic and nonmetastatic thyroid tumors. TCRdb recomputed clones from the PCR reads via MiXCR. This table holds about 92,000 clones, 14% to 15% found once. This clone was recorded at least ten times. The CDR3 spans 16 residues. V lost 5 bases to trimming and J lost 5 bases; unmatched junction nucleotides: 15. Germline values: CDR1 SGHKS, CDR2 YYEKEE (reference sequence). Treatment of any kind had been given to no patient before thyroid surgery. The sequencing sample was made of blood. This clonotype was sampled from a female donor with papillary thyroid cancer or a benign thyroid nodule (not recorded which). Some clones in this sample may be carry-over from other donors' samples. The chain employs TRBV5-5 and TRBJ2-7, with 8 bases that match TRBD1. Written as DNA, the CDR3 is TGTGCCAGCAGTCGAAACCCCGTCCCAGGGGGCGACGAGCAGTACTTC. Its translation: CASSRNPVPGGDEQYF.